This T cell receptor beta chain was sequenced in a study of T cells in Graves' hyperthyroidism and ophthalmopathy. This clonotype was picked up many times. Template material for amplifying TCR beta CDR3 regions consisted of RNA transcripts. HTBI primers drove first-round RT-PCR of the TCR CDR3. Using its own MiXCR run on the multiplex PCR reads, TCRdb lists one record per CDR3 protein. The data show nearly 750,000 distinct CDR3 sequences, 35% seen once. From germline, CDR1 is SGHVS and CDR2 FQNEAQ. The CDR3 spans 15 residues. The V end was cut by 5 bases, the J end by 3 bases, with 16 bases between. This TCR was recovered from a woman in her thirties or forties with Graves' hyperthyroidism. What was sequenced was blood. This chain connects TRBV7-8 to TRBJ1-1; D is ambiguous. The CDR3 region is CASSRPRFRDTEAFF. CDR3 nucleotide sequence: TGTGCCAGCAGCCGCCCAAGGTTCCGGGACACTGAAGCTTTCTTT. The full variable domain, completed using reference TRBV7-8 and TRBJ1-1, is GAGVSQSPRYKVAKRGQDVALRCDPISGHVSLFWYQQALGQGPEFLTYFQNEAQLDKSGLPSDRFFAERPEGSVSTLKIQRTQQEDSAVYLCASSRPRFRDTEAFFGQGTRLTVV.